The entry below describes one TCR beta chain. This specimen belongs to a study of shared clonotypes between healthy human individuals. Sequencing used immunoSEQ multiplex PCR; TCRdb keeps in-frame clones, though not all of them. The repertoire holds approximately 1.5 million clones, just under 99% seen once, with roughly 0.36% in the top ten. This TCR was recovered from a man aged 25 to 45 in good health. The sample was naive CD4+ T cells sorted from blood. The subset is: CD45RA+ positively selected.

CDR3 residues: CASSEASWGGDTQYF. The CDR3 DNA reads TGTGCCAGCAGTGAAGCCAGTTGGGGGGGAGATACGCAGTATTTT. This chain joins TRBV6-1 and TRBJ2-3, with 7 bases aligning to TRBD2. The CDR3 extends over 15 amino acids. Germline V gives CDR1 MNHNS, CDR2 SASEGT. Unmatched junction bases numbered 5, after V lost 0 bases and J lost 5 bases.